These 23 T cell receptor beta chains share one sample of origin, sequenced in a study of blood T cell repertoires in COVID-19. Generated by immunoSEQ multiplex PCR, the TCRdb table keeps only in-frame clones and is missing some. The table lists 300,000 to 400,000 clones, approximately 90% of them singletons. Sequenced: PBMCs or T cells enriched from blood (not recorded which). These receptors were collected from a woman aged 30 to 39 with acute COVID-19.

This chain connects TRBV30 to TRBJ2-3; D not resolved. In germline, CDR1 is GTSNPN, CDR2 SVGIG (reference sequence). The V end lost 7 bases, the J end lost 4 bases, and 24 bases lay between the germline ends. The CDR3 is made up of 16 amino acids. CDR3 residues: CASASSRHFSADTQYF. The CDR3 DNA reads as TGTGCCTCCGCGTCATCCCGACATTTTTCGGCAGATACGCAGTATTTT.

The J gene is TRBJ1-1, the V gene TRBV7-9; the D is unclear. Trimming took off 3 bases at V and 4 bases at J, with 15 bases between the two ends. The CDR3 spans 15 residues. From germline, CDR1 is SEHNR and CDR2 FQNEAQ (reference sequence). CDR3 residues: CASSFRQVFGTEAFF. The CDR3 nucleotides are TGTGCCAGCAGCTTCCGGCAGGTGTTTGGCACTGAAGCTTTCTTT.

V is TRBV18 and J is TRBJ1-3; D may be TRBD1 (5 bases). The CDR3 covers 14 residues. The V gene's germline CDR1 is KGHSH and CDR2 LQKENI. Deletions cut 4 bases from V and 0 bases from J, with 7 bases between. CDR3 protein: CASSQTDSGNTIYF. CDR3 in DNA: TGTGCCAGCTCACAGACAGACTCTGGAAACACCATATATTTT.

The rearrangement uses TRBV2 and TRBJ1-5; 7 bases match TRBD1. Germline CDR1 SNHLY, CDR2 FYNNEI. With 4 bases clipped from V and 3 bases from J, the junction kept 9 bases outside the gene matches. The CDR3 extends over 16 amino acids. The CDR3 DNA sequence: TGTGCCAGCAGTGCCCCAGGGGGTCGAATCAATCAGCCCCAGCATTTT. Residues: CASSAPGGRINQPQHF.

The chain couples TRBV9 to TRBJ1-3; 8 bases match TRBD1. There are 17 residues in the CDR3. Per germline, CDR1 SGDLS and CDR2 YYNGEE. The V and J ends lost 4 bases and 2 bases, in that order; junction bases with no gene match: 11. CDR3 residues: CASSRNPQGDTGNTIYF. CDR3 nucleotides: TGTGCCAGCAGCAGAAATCCACAGGGGGATACTGGAAACACCATATATTTT.

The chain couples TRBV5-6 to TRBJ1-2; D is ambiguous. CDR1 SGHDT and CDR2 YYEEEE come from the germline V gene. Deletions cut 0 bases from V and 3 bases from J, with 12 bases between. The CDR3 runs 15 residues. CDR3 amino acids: CASSLVGGEDYGYTF. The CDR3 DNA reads TGTGCCAGCAGCTTGGTAGGAGGAGAGGACTATGGCTACACCTTC. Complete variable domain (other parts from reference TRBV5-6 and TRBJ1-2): DAGVTQSPTHLIKTRGQQVTLRCSPKSGHDTVSWYQQALGQGPQFIFQYYEEEERQRGNFPDRFSGHQFPNYSSELNVNALLLGDSALYLCASSLVGGEDYGYTFGSGTRLTVV.

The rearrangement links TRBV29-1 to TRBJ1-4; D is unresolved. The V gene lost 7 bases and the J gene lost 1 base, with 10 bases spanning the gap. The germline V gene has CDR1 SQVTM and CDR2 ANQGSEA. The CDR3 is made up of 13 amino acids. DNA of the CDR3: TGCAGCGCGGCGGGAAGAACTAATGAAAAACTGTTTTTT. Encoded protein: CSAAGRTNEKLFF.

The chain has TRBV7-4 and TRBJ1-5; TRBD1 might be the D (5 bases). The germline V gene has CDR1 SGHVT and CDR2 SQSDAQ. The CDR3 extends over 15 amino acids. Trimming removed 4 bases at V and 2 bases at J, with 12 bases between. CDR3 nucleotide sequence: TGTGCCAGCAGCTCCCTTTGGGGGGGCAATCAGCCCCAGCATTTT. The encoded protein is CASSSLWGGNQPQHF.

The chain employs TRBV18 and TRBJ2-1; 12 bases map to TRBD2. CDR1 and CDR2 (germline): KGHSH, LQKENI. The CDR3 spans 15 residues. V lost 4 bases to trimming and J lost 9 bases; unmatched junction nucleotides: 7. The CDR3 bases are TGTGCCAGCTCACTCGGACTAGCGGGGTGGAGTGAGCAGTTCTTC. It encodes CASSLGLAGWSEQFF.

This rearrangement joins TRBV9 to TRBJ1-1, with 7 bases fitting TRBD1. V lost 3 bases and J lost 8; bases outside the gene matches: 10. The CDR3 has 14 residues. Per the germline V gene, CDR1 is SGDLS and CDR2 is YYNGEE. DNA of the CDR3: TGTGCCAGCAGCGCCTATGAGGGGGCACCCGAAGCTTTCTTT. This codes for CASSAYEGAPEAFF.

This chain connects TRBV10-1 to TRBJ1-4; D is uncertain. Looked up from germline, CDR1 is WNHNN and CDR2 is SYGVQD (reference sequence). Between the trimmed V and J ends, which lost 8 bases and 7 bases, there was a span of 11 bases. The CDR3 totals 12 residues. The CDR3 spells CASGPSSEKLFF. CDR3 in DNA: TGCGCCAGCGGTCCGAGTAGTGAAAAACTGTTTTTT.

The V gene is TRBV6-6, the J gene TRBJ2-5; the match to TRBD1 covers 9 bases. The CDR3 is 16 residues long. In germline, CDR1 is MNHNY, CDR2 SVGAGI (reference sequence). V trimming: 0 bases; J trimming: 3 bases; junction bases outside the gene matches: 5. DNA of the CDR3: TGTGCCAGCAGTTACTCGAATGGACAGGGGAAAGAGACCCAGTACTTC. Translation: CASSYSNGQGKETQYF.

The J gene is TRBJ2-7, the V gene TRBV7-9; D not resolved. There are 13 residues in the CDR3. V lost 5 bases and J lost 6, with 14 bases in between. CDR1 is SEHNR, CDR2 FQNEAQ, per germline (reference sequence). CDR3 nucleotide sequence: TGTGCCAGCAGCCCTAGGAGTTCTGGCGAGCAGTACTTC. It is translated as CASSPRSSGEQYF.

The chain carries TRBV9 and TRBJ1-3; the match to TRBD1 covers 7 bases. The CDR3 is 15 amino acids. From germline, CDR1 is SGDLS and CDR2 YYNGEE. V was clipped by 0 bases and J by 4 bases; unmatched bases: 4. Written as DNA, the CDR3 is TGTGCCAGCAGCGTAGAGACAGGGATGGGAAACACCATATATTTT. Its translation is CASSVETGMGNTIYF.

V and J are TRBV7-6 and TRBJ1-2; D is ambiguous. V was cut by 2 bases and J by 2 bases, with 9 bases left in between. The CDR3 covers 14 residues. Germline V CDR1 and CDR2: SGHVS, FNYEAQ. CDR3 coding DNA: TGTGCCAGCAGCTTAAGGGCGGGGAACTATGGCTACACCTTC. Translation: CASSLRAGNYGYTF.

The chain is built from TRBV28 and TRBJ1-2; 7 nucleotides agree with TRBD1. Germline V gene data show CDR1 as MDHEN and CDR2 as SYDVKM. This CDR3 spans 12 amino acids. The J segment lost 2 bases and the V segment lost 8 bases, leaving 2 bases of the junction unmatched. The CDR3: CASQQGNYGYTF. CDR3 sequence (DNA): TGTGCCAGCCAACAGGGGAACTATGGCTACACCTTC.

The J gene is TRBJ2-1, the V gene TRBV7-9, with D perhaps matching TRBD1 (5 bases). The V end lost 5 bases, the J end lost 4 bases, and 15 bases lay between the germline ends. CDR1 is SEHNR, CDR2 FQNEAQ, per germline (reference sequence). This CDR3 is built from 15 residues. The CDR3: CASSPPPDRYNEQFF. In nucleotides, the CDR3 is TGTGCCAGCAGCCCGCCCCCAGACAGATACAATGAGCAGTTCTTC.

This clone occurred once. The DNA for the CDR3 is TGTGCCAGCAGTGACAGGGTCTATGGCTACACCTTC. Protein: CASSDRVYGYTF. This rearrangement joins TRBV12-3 or TRBV12-4 to TRBJ1-2; TRBD1 matches at 7 bases. The ends lost 5 bases at V and 4 bases at J; junction bases unmatched: 1. The CDR3 consists of 12 residues.

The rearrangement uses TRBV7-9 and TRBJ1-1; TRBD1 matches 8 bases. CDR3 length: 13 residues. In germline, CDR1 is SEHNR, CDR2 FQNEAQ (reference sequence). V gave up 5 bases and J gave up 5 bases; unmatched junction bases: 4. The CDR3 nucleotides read TGTGCCAGCAGCCGGACAGGGAAAACTGAAGCTTTCTTT. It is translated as CASSRTGKTEAFF. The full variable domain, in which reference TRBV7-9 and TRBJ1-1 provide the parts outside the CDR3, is DTGVSQNPRHKITKRGQNVTFRCDPISEHNRLYWYRQTLGQGPEFLTYFQNEAQLEKSRLLSDRFSAERPKGSFSTLEIQRTEQGDSAMYLCASSRTGKTEAFFGQGTRLTVV.

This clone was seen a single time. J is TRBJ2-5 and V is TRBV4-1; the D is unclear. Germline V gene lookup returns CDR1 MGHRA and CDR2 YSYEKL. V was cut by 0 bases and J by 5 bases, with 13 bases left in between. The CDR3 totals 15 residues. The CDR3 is CASSQDLRFLETQYF. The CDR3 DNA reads TGCGCCAGCAGCCAAGATTTGAGGTTTCTGGAGACCCAGTACTTC.

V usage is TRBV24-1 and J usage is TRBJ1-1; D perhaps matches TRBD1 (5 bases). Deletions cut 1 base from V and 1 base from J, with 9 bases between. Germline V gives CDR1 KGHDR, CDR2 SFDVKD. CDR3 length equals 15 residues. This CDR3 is CATSDFDSTNTEAFF. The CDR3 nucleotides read TGTGCCACCAGTGATTTCGACAGTACGAACACTGAAGCTTTCTTT.

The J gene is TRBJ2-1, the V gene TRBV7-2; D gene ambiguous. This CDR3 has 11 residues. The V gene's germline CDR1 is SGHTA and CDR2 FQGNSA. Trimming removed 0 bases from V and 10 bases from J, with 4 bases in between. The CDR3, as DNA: TGTGCCAGCAGCTTAGCATCGGAGCAGTTCTTC. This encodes CASSLASEQFF.

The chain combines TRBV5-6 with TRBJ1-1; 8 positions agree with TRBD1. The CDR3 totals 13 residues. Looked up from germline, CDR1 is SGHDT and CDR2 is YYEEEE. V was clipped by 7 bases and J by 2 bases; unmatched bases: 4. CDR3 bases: TGTGCCAGCCTAACAGGGGGTAACACTGAAGCTTTCTTT. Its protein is CASLTGGNTEAFF.